A single sample gave rise to the 14 T cell receptor beta chains below, sequenced in a study of T cell responses to AZD1222 COVID-19 vaccine. The data were produced by immunoSEQ multiplex PCR, yet TCRdb's version contains in-frame clones alone and is incomplete. This table holds around 150,000 clones, about 92% found once. Sample: peripheral blood, taken on day 0 of MenACWY control vaccination. The receptors derive from an adult in good health.

This clone was detected once. The gene calls are TRBV10-3 and TRBJ2-3; D gene unclear. This CDR3 comprises 14 residues. V was clipped by 2 bases and J by 0 bases, with 6 bases between them. Germline CDR1 reads ENHRY; CDR2 reads SYGVKD. CDR3 amino acids: CAISEELSTDTQYF. The CDR3 nucleotides read TGTGCCATCAGTGAGGAGCTCAGCACAGATACGCAGTATTTT.

This clone has more than one count but fewer than ten. The chain uses TRBV19 and TRBJ1-2; unclear D gene. The CDR3 is 13 amino acids. Germline V gene sequence: CDR1 LNHDA, CDR2 SQIVND (reference sequence). V was trimmed by 5 bases and J by 5 bases, leaving 12 bases between them. The CDR3 nucleotides are TGTGCCAGTAGTCCGGGCGCAAGTTATGGCTACACCTTC. Translation: CASSPGASYGYTF.

The chain recombines TRBV5-1 with TRBJ1-1, with D perhaps TRBD1 (5 bases). The germline V and J ends were trimmed by 3 bases and 6 bases, with 12 bases remaining between them. The CDR3 is 13 residues long. The V gene's germline CDR1 is SGHRS and CDR2 YFSETQ. CDR3 nucleotides: TGCGCCAGCAGCTGGGGGACCATTCCTGAAGCTTTCTTT. Protein sequence: CASSWGTIPEAFF.

The chain combines TRBV10-1 with TRBJ1-2; D may be TRBD1 (6 bases). CDR1 WNHNN and CDR2 SYGVQD come from the germline V gene (reference sequence). V lost 6 bases to trimming and J lost 5 bases, with 13 bases between them. The CDR3 contains 13 residues. The CDR3 DNA follows: TGCGCCAGCAGAGGGACAAGGGAGTATGGCTACACCTTC. It yields the protein CASRGTREYGYTF.

The V call is TRBV30, the J call TRBJ1-4, with TRBD1 matching over 7 bases. The trim removed 3 bases at V and 8 bases at J, leaving 6 bases unmatched. Per germline, CDR1 GTSNPN and CDR2 SVGIG (reference sequence). CDR3 length: 13 residues. The DNA for the CDR3 is TGTGCCTGGAGCCGACAGGGTTTGGAAAAACTGTTTTTT. Encoded protein: CAWSRQGLEKLFF.

This chain uses TRBV4-2 with TRBJ2-7; 8 bases agree with TRBD2. V was clipped by 1 base and J by 7 bases; unmatched bases: 12. The length of the CDR3 is 16 residues. Per germline, CDR1 LGHNA and CDR2 YNFKEQ. The CDR3 sequence is CASSQVSAGAGEEQYF. Written as DNA, the CDR3 is TGTGCCAGCAGCCAAGTGTCAGCGGGAGCCGGGGAAGAGCAGTACTTC.

This chain connects TRBV11-2 to TRBJ2-7; D possibly matches TRBD1 or TRBD2 (5 bases each). Trimming pared 5 bases from V and 3 bases from J, leaving 20 bases between. The germline CDR1 and CDR2 sequences are SGHAT and FQNNGV. CDR3 length: 16 residues. The DNA for the CDR3 is TGTGCCAGCAGCCCGAGGGACGGAAGGATCCTCTACGAGCAGTACTTC. Its protein product is CASSPRDGRILYEQYF.

The genes are TRBV28 and TRBJ2-7; 7 nucleotides match TRBD1. The CDR3 loop spans 13 amino acids. V was pared by 9 bases and J by 4 bases, with 9 bases of the junction left unmatched. Per the germline V gene, CDR1 is MDHEN and CDR2 is SYDVKM. In nucleotides, the CDR3 is TGTGCCAGTACACAGGGGTGGATTTACGAGCAGTACTTC. Translating it yields CASTQGWIYEQYF.

The V gene is TRBV6-5, the J gene TRBJ2-2; unclear D gene. CDR1 is MNHEY, CDR2 SVGAGI, per germline. The V end lost 10 bases, the J end lost 4 bases, and 13 bases lay between the germline ends. CDR3 length equals 13 residues. CDR3 sequence (DNA): TGTGCCACCGCTCCTTTAGTCACCGGGGAGCTGTTTTTT. Protein: CATAPLVTGELFF.

V gene TRBV24-1 combines with J gene TRBJ1-2; 7 nucleotides agree with TRBD1. Germline V CDR1 and CDR2: KGHDR, SFDVKD. Trimming removed 3 bases from V and 4 bases from J; junction bases left unmatched: 4. The CDR3 runs 14 residues. CDR3 sequence: CATSDVDRAYGYTF. DNA of the CDR3: TGTGCCACCAGTGATGTAGACAGGGCCTATGGCTACACCTTC.

This clone was recorded once. This chain links TRBV27 with TRBJ2-7; 13 nucleotides line up with TRBD2. With V trimmed by 5 bases and J by 9 bases, 13 bases remained unmatched. Germline-derived CDR1 and CDR2 are MNHEY and SMNVEV (reference sequence). The CDR3 consists of 16 residues. The CDR3 region has the DNA TGTGCCAGCAGTCCCCGGGGGGGGACTAGCGGGACAGGGCAGTACTTC. Translating it yields CASSPRGGTSGTGQYF.

The CDR3: CASRTPGARTEAFF. The CDR3 DNA reads TGTGCCAGCAGGACCCCAGGGGCGCGCACTGAAGCTTTCTTT. The chain joins TRBV2 to TRBJ1-1, with a possible D match to TRBD1 (6 bases). Germline V lookup: CDR1 SNHLY, CDR2 FYNNEI. This CDR3 region has 14 residues. Trimming stripped 6 bases from V and 4 bases from J, with 15 bases between.

The genes are TRBV2 and TRBJ1-4; 7 bases line up with TRBD1. CDR1 SNHLY and CDR2 FYNNEI come from the germline V gene. The CDR3 is made up of 14 amino acids. V was clipped by 7 bases and J by 7 bases; unmatched bases: 9. The CDR3 sequence is CASKADRWGEKLFF. The CDR3 DNA sequence: TGTGCCAGCAAGGCGGACAGGTGGGGTGAAAAACTGTTTTTT.

V and J are TRBV11-2 and TRBJ2-5; D is undetermined. The V and J ends lost 5 bases and 2 bases respectively, with 6 bases between them. There are 12 residues in the CDR3. In germline, CDR1 is SGHAT, CDR2 FQNNGV. The CDR3 region has the DNA TGTGCCAGCAGCCTCAATCAAGAGACCCAGTACTTC. Translated: CASSLNQETQYF.